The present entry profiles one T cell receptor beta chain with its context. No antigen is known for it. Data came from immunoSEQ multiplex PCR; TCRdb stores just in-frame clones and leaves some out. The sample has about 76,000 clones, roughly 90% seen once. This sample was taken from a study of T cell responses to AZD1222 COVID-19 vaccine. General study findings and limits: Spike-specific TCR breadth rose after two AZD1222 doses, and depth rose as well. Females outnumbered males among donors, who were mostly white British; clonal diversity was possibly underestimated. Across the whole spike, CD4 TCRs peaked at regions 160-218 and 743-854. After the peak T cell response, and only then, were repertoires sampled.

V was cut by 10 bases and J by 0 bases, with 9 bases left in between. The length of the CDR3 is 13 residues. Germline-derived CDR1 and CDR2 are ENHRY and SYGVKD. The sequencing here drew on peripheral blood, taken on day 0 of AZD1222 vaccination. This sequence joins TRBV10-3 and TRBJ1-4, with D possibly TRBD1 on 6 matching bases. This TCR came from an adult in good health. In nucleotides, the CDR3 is TGTGCCACCTCAGGGGCAACTAATGAAAAACTGTTTTTT. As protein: CATSGATNEKLFF.